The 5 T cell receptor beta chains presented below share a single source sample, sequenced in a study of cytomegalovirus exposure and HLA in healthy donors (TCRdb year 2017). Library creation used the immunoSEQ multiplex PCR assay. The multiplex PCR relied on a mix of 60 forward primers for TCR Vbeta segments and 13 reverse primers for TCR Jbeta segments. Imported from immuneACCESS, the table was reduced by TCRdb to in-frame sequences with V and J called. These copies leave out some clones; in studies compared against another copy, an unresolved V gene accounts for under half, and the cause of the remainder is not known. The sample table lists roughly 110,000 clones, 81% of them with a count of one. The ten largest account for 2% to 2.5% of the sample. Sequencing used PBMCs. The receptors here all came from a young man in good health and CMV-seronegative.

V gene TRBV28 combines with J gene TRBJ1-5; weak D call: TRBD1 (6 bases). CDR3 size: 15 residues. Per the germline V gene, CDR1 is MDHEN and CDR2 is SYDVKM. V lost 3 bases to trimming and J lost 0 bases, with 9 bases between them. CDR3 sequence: CASSFYRDSNQPQHF. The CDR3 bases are TGTGCCAGCAGTTTTTACAGGGATAGCAATCAGCCCCAGCATTTT.

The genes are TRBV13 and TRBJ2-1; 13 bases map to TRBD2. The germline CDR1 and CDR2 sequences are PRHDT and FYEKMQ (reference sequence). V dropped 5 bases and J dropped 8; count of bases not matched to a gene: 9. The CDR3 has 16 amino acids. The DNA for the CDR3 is TGTGCCAGCAGCCCTACAACTAGCGGGAGGGAGGATGAGCAGTTCTTC. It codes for CASSPTTSGREDEQFF.

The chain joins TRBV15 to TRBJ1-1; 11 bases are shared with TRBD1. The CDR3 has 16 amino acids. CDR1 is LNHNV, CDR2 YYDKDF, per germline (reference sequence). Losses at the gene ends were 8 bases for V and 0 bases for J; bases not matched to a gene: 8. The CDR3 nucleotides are TGTGCCACCGGGACAGGGGGTAAACCGATGAACACTGAAGCTTTCTTT. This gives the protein CATGTGGKPMNTEAFF.

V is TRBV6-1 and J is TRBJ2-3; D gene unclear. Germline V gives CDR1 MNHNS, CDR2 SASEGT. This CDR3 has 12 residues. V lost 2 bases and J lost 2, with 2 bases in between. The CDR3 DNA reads TGTGCCAGCAGTGAACACACAGATACGCAGTATTTT. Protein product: CASSEHTDTQYF.

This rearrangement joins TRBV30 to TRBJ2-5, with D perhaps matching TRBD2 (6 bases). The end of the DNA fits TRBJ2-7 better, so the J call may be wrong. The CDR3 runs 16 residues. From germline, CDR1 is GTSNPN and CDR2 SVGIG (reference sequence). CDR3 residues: CAWRPAGSGAHYEQYF. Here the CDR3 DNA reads TGTGCCTGGAGACCCGCCGGGAGCGGAGCTCACTACGAGCAGTACTTC.